These 30 T cell receptor beta chains originate from one sample sequenced in a study of shared clonotypes between healthy human individuals. Using immunoSEQ multiplex PCR, the repertoire was profiled, and TCRdb retains in-frame clones only, with some absent. Of a few million clones in the sample, over 85% are singletons; the top ten hold under 0.45%. Sequenced material: naive CD4+ T cells from PBMCs. Subset reported: CD45RA+ positively selected. The receptors here all came from a man younger than 35 in good health. Some clones in this sample may be carry-over from other donors' samples.

J is TRBJ2-5 and V is TRBV11-2; 10 bases match TRBD1. The V segment lost 6 bases and the J segment 4 bases; nucleotides outside the gene matches: 11. Germline-derived CDR1 and CDR2 are SGHAT and FQNNGV. This CDR3 spans 16 amino acids. CDR3 in amino acids: CASRDWGDRGRETQYF. Here the CDR3 DNA reads TGTGCCAGCAGGGATTGGGGGGACAGGGGAAGAGAGACCCAGTACTTC. Together with reference TRBV11-2 and TRBJ2-5, the CDR3 gives the full variable domain: EAGVAQSPRYKIIEKRQSVAFWCNPISGHATLYWYQQILGQGPKLLIQFQNNGVVDDSQLPKDRFSAERLKGVDSTLKIQPAKLEDSAVYLCASRDWGDRGRETQYFGPGTRLLVL.

Points on this clone: Other nucleotide sequences from this sample produce the same CDR3. The chain links TRBV7-9 to TRBJ1-1, with D hard to call. Trimming took 1 base from V and 1 from J, leaving 7 bases between them. CDR1 and CDR2 (germline): SEHNR, FQNEAQ (reference sequence). CDR3 length: 14 amino acids. This chain's CDR3 is CASSLGARNTEAFF. CDR3 bases: TGTGCCAGCAGCTTAGGTGCGCGGAACACTGAAGCTTTCTTT.

This rearrangement joins TRBV5-6 to TRBJ1-5, with D tentatively TRBD1 (5 bases). CDR1 and CDR2 (germline): SGHDT, YYEEEE. The CDR3 is 13 amino acids. Trimming shortened V by 4 bases and J by 9 bases, and 14 bases separated the two germline ends. The CDR3 protein is CASSRDRLGPQHF. The CDR3 nucleotides read TGTGCCAGCAGCCGGGACCGGCTGGGGCCCCAGCATTTT. Together with reference TRBV5-6 and TRBJ1-5, the CDR3 gives the full variable domain: DAGVTQSPTHLIKTRGQQVTLRCSPKSGHDTVSWYQQALGQGPQFIFQYYEEEERQRGNFPDRFSGHQFPNYSSELNVNALLLGDSALYLCASSRDRLGPQHFGDGTRLSIL.

The chain recombines TRBV5-1 with TRBJ2-5, with D possibly matching TRBD1 (7 bases). V shed 4 bases and J shed 9 bases, with 22 bases lying between them. The CDR3 runs 15 residues. Germline V gene data show CDR1 as SGHRS and CDR2 as YFSETQ. Written as DNA, the CDR3 is TGCGCCAGCAGCGGGTCGACAGGGTCGGAGGGGGCCCAGTACTTC. It yields the protein CASSGSTGSEGAQYF.

The rearrangement links TRBV9 to TRBJ2-1; D may be TRBD2 (6 bases). The CDR3 consists of 14 residues. The germline V gene has CDR1 SGDLS and CDR2 YYNGEE. The V end was cut by 10 bases, the J end by 0 bases, with 14 bases between. The CDR3 reads CAGGGRSSYNEQFF. The CDR3 DNA follows: TGTGCCGGGGGAGGCCGGAGCTCCTACAATGAGCAGTTCTTC.

This rearrangement joins TRBV14 to TRBJ2-7; 10 nucleotides align to TRBD1. The CDR3 runs to 14 residues. CDR1 is SGHDN, CDR2 FVKESK, per germline. The junction had 9 bases not matched to a gene; V was cut back by 3 bases and J by 10 bases. The CDR3 DNA is TGTGCCAGCAGCCAGAAAGACAGGGGGCGTAGACAGTACTTC. The encoded protein is CASSQKDRGRRQYF. Based on the CDR3 plus reference TRBV14 and TRBJ2-7, the full variable domain is EAGVTQFPSHSVIEKGQTVTLRCDPISGHDNLYWYRRVMGKEIKFLLHFVKESKQDESGMPNNRFLAERTGGTYSTLKVQPAELEDSGVYFCASSQKDRGRRQYFGPGTRLTVT.

The genes are TRBV5-1 and TRBJ2-6, with D perhaps given as TRBD1 or TRBD2 (5 bases each). The ends were cut back, 5 bases at V and 2 bases at J, with 11 bases in the middle. The CDR3 has 15 amino acids. Germline values: CDR1 SGHRS, CDR2 YFSETQ. In nucleotides, the CDR3 is TGCGCCAGCAGTTGGGACCCGGCTGGGGCCAACGTCCTGACTTTC. This encodes CASSWDPAGANVLTF.

V is TRBV7-9 and J is TRBJ1-2; D uncertain. Germline V CDR1 and CDR2: SEHNR, FQNEAQ (reference sequence). CDR3 size: 12 residues. The V end was cut by 0 bases, the J end by 8 bases, with 7 bases between. CDR3 DNA sequence: TGTGCCAGCAGCTTAGCTGCAGTCGGCTACACCTTC. Amino acids: CASSLAAVGYTF.

The J gene is TRBJ1-2, the V gene TRBV7-9; D is unresolved. This CDR3 has 11 residues. The V gene lost 0 bases and the J gene lost 6 bases, with 2 bases spanning the gap. Germline V CDR1 and CDR2: SEHNR, FQNEAQ (reference sequence). The CDR3 DNA sequence: TGTGCCAGCAGCTTAGCCGATGGCTACACCTTC. This codes for CASSLADGYTF.

CDR3 DNA: TGTGCCAGCAGTGAAGTAGATCGGGAAGAGACCCAGTACTTC. Its protein product is CASSEVDREETQYF. This chain links TRBV6-1 with TRBJ2-5, with no clear D. Trimming stripped 1 base from V and 3 bases from J, with 9 bases between. CDR1 is MNHNS, CDR2 SASEGT, per germline. The CDR3 length is 14 residues.

The chain combines TRBV5-1 with TRBJ2-5; TRBD2 matches at 15 bases. The junction had 8 bases not matched to a gene; V was cut back by 3 bases and J by 5 bases. From germline, CDR1 is SGHRS and CDR2 YFSETQ. The CDR3 length is 17 residues. CDR3 sequence reads: CASSSGLAGGPMETQYF. The CDR3 DNA reads as TGCGCCAGCAGCTCTGGACTAGCGGGAGGGCCTATGGAGACCCAGTACTTC.

CDR3 nucleotide sequence: TGCGCCAGCAGCTTGTCCAGGGGGTATCAGGACGAGCAGTACTTC. The encoded protein is CASSLSRGYQDEQYF. The chain has TRBV5-1 and TRBJ2-7, with 7 bases fitting TRBD1. CDR1 is SGHRS, CDR2 YFSETQ, per germline. After removal of 1 base from V and 5 bases from J, the junction contained 9 bases not matched to a gene. This CDR3 region has 15 residues.

The chain recombines TRBV28 with TRBJ1-4, with D hard to call. Trimming removed 1 base at V and 3 bases at J, with 9 bases between. The CDR3 covers 15 residues. Germline-derived CDR1 and CDR2 are MDHEN and SYDVKM. The DNA for the CDR3 is TGTGCCAGCAGTTTATCTCGGGGTTCTAATGAAAAACTGTTTTTT. Residues: CASSLSRGSNEKLFF.

This sequence joins TRBV19 and TRBJ1-5; D uncertain. There are 14 residues in the CDR3. The ends were cut back, 6 bases at V and 4 bases at J, with 13 bases in the middle. CDR1 is LNHDA and CDR2 is SQIVND in the germline V gene (reference sequence). The CDR3 loop reads CASSRYKLNQPQHF. In DNA form, the CDR3 reads TGTGCCAGTAGCCGATATAAATTAAATCAGCCCCAGCATTTT.

The chain combines TRBV7-9 with TRBJ1-2; D perhaps matches TRBD1 (5 bases). The CDR3 extends over 12 amino acids. Germline CDR1 reads SEHNR; CDR2 reads FQNEAQ (reference sequence). Trimming removed 1 base from V and 8 bases from J, with 8 bases in between. The CDR3 sequence is CASSLEGFGYTF. The CDR3 coding sequence is TGTGCCAGCAGCTTAGAGGGGTTCGGCTACACCTTC.

In nucleotides, the CDR3 is TGTGCCAGCTCACCAAGTAGCGGGCGGTCCTACGAGCAGTACTTC. Protein sequence: CASSPSSGRSYEQYF. The J gene is TRBJ2-7, the V gene TRBV18; 7 positions match TRBD2. Germline CDR1 is KGHSH and CDR2 is LQKENI. V lost 2 bases to trimming and J lost 1 base; unmatched junction nucleotides: 5. This CDR3 comprises 15 residues.

The CDR3 region is CASSLRQGARETQYF. CDR3 coding DNA: TGTGCCAGCAGCTTACGACAGGGGGCGCGGGAGACCCAGTACTTC. The rearrangement links TRBV7-2 to TRBJ2-5; 10 bases fit TRBD1. CDR3 length: 15 residues. V shed 2 bases and J 5 bases; nucleotides not matched to a gene: 5. Germline assignment: CDR1 SGHTA and CDR2 FQGNSA.

Concerning this clone: Other DNA sequences from this sample encode an identical CDR3 as well. V is TRBV28 and J is TRBJ1-2, with D maybe TRBD1 (5 bases). The germline V and J ends were trimmed by 1 base and 4 bases, with 7 bases remaining between them. This CDR3 has 13 residues. CDR1 and CDR2 from the germline V gene are MDHEN and SYDVKM. CDR3 in DNA: TGTGCCAGCAGTTTATCTGGGGGCTATGGCTACACCTTC. It translates to CASSLSGGYGYTF.

The chain recombines TRBV29-1 with TRBJ1-1; 8 bases fit TRBD1. The CDR3 loop spans 12 amino acids. CDR1 SQVTM and CDR2 ANQGSEA come from the germline V gene. The CDR3 loop is CGGQVMNTEAFF. The CDR3, as DNA: TGCGGGGGACAGGTCATGAACACTGAAGCTTTCTTT. Full variable domain (rest looked up from reference TRBV29-1 and TRBJ1-1): SAVISQKPSRDICQRGTSLTIQCQVDSQVTMMFWYRQQPGQSLTLIATANQGSEATYESGFVIDKFPISRPNLTFSTLTVSNMSPEDSSIYLCGGQVMNTEAFFGQGTRLTVV.

This clone has only one observation. This chain connects TRBV9 to TRBJ2-1; 10 bases are a match to TRBD1. The CDR3 is 16 amino acids. Per germline, CDR1 SGDLS and CDR2 YYNGEE. J lost 7 bases, V lost 3 bases, and 10 bases had no gene match. CDR3 sequence (DNA): TGTGCCAGCAGCGGCTTGGACAGGGGGAATCGGAATGAGCAGTTCTTC. This encodes CASSGLDRGNRNEQFF.

The chain has TRBV7-3 and TRBJ2-1; D is unclear. The CDR3 covers 13 residues. The V gene's germline CDR1 is SGHTA and CDR2 FQGTGA. V gave up 6 bases and J gave up 2 bases, with 8 bases separating them. CDR3 protein: CASRDGTYNEQFF. DNA of the CDR3: TGTGCCAGCAGGGACGGAACCTACAATGAGCAGTTCTTC.

This chain uses TRBV6-5 with TRBJ1-5; TRBD1 matches 7 bases. Germline CDR1 reads MNHEY; CDR2 reads SVGAGI. The CDR3 sequence is 14 residues long. V lost 6 bases and J lost 4; bases outside the gene matches: 6. This CDR3 reads CASSRGQRNQPQHF. The CDR3, as DNA: TGTGCCAGCAGCAGGGGACAGAGGAATCAGCCCCAGCATTTT.

This clone was seen just once. V gene TRBV25-1 combines with J gene TRBJ2-7; possibly TRBD2 for D (5 bases). V gave up 3 bases and J gave up 7 bases, with 16 bases separating them. The CDR3 covers 14 residues. Germline assignment: CDR1 MGHDK and CDR2 SYGVNS. CDR3 in amino acids: CASSDTSLYREQYF. Written as DNA, the CDR3 is TGTGCCAGCAGTGATACTAGTCTTTATCGGGAGCAGTACTTC.

About this clone: Other DNA variants within this sample encode the same CDR3. This rearrangement joins TRBV10-3 to TRBJ2-6; D remains ambiguous. CDR1 is ENHRY and CDR2 is SYGVKD in the germline V gene. The CDR3 has 12 residues. V shed 6 bases and J shed 0 bases, with 0 bases lying between them. The CDR3 reads CAISSGANVLTF. For the CDR3, the DNA is TGTGCCATCAGCTCTGGGGCCAACGTCCTGACTTTC.

The V and J genes are TRBV10-3 and TRBJ2-7; 9 nucleotides match TRBD1. The junction had 7 bases not matched to a gene; V was cut back by 6 bases and J by 7 bases. The CDR3 consists of 13 residues. Germline CDR1 is ENHRY and CDR2 is SYGVKD. For the CDR3, the DNA is TGTGCCATCAGGGGACAGGGAGCATGGGAGCAGTACTTC. As protein: CAIRGQGAWEQYF.

This clone is a singleton in its sample. The gene calls are TRBV29-1 and TRBJ2-1; TRBD2 aligns across 9 bases. This CDR3 is built from 17 residues. CDR1 and CDR2 from the germline V gene are SQVTM and ANQGSEA. V lost 0 bases, J lost 7 bases, and 13 bases stayed unmatched. CDR3 nucleotide sequence: TGCAGCGTTGAAGACACCGGGACTAGCTACTTTTTGAATGAGCAGTTCTTC. As protein: CSVEDTGTSYFLNEQFF.

The gene calls are TRBV28 and TRBJ1-5; TRBD1 is a possible D gene (5 bases). Germline values: CDR1 MDHEN, CDR2 SYDVKM. CDR3 length equals 15 residues. V was trimmed by 6 bases and J by 3 bases, leaving 15 bases between them. CDR3 in amino acids: CASSPAGGANQPQHF. The CDR3 DNA is TGTGCCAGCAGCCCCGCGGGGGGAGCCAATCAGCCCCAGCATTTT. The full variable domain, its missing parts supplied by reference TRBV28 and TRBJ1-5, is DVKVTQSSRYLVKRTGEKVFLECVQDMDHENMFWYRQDPGLGLRLIYFSYDVKMKEKGDIPEGYSVSREKKERFSLILESASTNQTSMYLCASSPAGGANQPQHFGDGTRLSIL.

The rearrangement links TRBV30 to TRBJ2-5; 16 nucleotides agree with TRBD2. J was trimmed by 4 bases and V by 3 bases; bases with no gene match: 14. Germline V CDR1 and CDR2: GTSNPN, SVGIG (reference sequence). The CDR3 spans 19 residues. In nucleotides, the CDR3 is TGTGCCTGGAGGATAGCCGGGACTAGCGGGAGGGAAAACCTAGAGACCCAGTACTTC. It specifies CAWRIAGTSGRENLETQYF. Full variable domain (rest looked up from reference TRBV30 and TRBJ2-5): SQTIHQWPATLVQPVGSPLSLECTVEGTSNPNLYWYRQAAGRGLQLLFYSVGIGQISSEVPQNLSASRPQDRQFILSSKKLLLSDSGFYLCAWRIAGTSGRENLETQYFGPGTRLLVL.

This sequence joins TRBV4-2 and TRBJ2-3; TRBD2 matches at 13 bases. V lost 1 base and J lost 5; bases outside the gene matches: 3. The CDR3 is 16 residues long. Germline CDR1 LGHNA, CDR2 YNFKEQ. The CDR3 sequence: CASSQAGLAGQDTQYF. In DNA form, the CDR3 reads TGTGCCAGCAGCCAAGCGGGACTAGCGGGACAAGATACGCAGTATTTT.

The rearrangement links TRBV29-1 to TRBJ1-1; no clear D. The CDR3 sequence is 12 residues long. The V and J ends lost 7 bases and 0 bases respectively, with 9 bases between them. CDR1 SQVTM and CDR2 ANQGSEA come from the germline V gene. This chain's CDR3 is CSARVLNTEAFF. The CDR3 bases are TGCAGCGCAAGGGTTTTGAACACTGAAGCTTTCTTT.